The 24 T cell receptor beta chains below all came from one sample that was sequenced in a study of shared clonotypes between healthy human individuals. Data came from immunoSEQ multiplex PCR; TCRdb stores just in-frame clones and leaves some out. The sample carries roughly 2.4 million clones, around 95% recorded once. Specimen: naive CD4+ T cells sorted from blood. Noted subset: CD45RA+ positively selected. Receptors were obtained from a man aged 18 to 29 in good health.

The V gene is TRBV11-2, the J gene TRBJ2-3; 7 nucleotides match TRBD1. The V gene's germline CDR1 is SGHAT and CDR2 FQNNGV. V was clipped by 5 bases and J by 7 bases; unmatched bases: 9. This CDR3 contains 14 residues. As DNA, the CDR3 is TGTGCCAGCAGCCTTCGACAGGGCCCTAATACGCAGTATTTT. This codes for CASSLRQGPNTQYF.

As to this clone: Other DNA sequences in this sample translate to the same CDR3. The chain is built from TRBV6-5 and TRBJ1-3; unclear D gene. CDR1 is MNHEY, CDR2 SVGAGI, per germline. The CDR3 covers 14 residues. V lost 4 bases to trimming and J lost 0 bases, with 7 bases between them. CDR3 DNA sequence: TGTGCCAGCAGTTCCCCGAGCTCTGGAAACACCATATATTTT. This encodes CASSSPSSGNTIYF.

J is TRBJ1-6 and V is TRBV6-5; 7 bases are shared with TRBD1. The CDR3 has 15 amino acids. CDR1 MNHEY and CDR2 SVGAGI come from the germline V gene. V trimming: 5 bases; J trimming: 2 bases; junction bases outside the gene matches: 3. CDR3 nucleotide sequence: TGTGCCAGCAGTAGGGGGCCACCCTATAATTCACCCCTCCACTTT. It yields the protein CASSRGPPYNSPLHF.

The CDR3: CASSLGQVGYGYTF. In nucleotides, the CDR3 is TGCGCCAGCAGCTTGGGACAGGTCGGTTATGGCTACACCTTC. The rearrangement joins TRBV5-1 to TRBJ1-2; possibly TRBD1 for D (6 bases). CDR1 and CDR2 from the germline V gene are SGHRS and YFSETQ. This CDR3 is built from 14 residues. Deletions cut 0 bases from V and 5 bases from J, with 11 bases between. The complete variable domain, with remaining parts taken from reference TRBV5-1 and TRBJ1-2, reads KAGVTQTPRYLIKTRGQQVTLSCSPISGHRSVSWYQQTPGQGLQFLFEYFSETQRNKGNFPGRFSGRQFSNSRSEMNVSTLELGDSALYLCASSLGQVGYGYTFGSGTRLTVV.

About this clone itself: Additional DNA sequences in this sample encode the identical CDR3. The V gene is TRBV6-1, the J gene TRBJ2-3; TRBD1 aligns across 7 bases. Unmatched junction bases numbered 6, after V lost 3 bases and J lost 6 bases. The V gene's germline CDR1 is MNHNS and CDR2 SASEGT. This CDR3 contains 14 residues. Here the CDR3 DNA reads TGTGCCAGCAGTGACAGGGGGAGAGGGGATACGCAGTATTTT. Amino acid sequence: CASSDRGRGDTQYF.

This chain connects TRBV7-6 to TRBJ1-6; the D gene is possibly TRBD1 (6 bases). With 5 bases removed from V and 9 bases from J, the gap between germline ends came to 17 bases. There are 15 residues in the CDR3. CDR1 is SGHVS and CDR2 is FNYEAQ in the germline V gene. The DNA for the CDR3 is TGTGCCAGCAGCATACAGCAGGGGTGGGGTTCACCCCTCCACTTT. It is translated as CASSIQQGWGSPLHF.

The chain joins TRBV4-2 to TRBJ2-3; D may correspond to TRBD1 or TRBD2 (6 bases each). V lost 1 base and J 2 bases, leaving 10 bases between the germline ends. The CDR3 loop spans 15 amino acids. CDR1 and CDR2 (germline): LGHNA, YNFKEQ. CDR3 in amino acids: CASSQAGALTDTQYF. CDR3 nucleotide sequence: TGTGCCAGCAGCCAAGCGGGGGCCCTCACAGATACGCAGTATTTT.

The CDR3, as DNA: TGTGCCAGCACGAGGACAGGGGCAACTAATGAAAAACTGTTTTTT. Protein sequence: CASTRTGATNEKLFF. The chain combines TRBV6-5 with TRBJ1-4, with 9 positions matching TRBD1. Germline V gene lookup returns CDR1 MNHEY and CDR2 SVGAGI. This CDR3 comprises 15 residues. The J segment lost 0 bases and the V segment lost 7 bases, leaving 3 bases of the junction unmatched.

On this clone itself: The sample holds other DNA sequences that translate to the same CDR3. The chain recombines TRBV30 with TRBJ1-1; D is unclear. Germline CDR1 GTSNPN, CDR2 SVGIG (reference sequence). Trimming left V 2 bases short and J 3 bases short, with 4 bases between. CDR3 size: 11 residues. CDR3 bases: TGTGCCTGGAGTCGAGACACTGAAGCTTTCTTT. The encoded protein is CAWSRDTEAFF.

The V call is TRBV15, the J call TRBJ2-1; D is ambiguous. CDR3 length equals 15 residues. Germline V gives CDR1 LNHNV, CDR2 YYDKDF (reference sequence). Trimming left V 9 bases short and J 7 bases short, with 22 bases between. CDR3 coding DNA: TGTGCCACTTCGCCCCTGACTGTTCGCCCAAATGAGCAGTTCTTC. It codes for CATSPLTVRPNEQFF.

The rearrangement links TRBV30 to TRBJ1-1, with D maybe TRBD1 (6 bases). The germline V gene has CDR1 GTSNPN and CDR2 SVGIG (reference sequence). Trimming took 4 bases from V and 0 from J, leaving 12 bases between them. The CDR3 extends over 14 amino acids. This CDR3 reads CAWKIGGMNTEAFF. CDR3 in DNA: TGTGCCTGGAAAATTGGGGGCATGAACACTGAAGCTTTCTTT. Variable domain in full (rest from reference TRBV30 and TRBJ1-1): SQTIHQWPATLVQPVGSPLSLECTVEGTSNPNLYWYRQAAGRGLQLLFYSVGIGQISSEVPQNLSASRPQDRQFILSSKKLLLSDSGFYLCAWKIGGMNTEAFFGQGTRLTVV.

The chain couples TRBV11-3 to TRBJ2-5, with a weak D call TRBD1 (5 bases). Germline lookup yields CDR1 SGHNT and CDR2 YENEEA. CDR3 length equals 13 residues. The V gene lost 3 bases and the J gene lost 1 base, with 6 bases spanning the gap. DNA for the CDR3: TGTGCCAGCAGCTTGACAGTCCAAGAGACCCAGTACTTC. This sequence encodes CASSLTVQETQYF.

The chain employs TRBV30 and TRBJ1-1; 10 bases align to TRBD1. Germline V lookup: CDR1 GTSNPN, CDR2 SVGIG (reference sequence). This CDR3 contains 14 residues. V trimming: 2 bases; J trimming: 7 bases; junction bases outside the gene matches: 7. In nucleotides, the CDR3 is TGTGCCTGGAGTTTTTCGACAGGGGGCTTTGAAGCTTTCTTT. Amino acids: CAWSFSTGGFEAFF.

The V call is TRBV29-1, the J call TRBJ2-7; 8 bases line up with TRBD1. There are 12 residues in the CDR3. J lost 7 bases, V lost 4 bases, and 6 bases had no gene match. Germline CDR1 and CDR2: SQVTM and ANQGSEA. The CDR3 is CSVAAGGGEQYF. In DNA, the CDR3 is TGCAGCGTTGCAGCAGGGGGCGGGGAGCAGTACTTC.

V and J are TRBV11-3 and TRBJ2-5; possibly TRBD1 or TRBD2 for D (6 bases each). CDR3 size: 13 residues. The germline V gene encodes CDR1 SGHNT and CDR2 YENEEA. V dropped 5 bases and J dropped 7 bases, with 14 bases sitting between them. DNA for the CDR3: TGTGCCAGCAGCCACCGACAGGAGGGGACCCAGTACTTC. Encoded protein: CASSHRQEGTQYF.

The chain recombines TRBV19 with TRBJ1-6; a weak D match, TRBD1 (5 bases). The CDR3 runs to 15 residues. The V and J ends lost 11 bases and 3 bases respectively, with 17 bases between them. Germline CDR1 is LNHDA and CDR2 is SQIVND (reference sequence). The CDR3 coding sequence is TGTGCCGGGGGAGGGGAAGGCTACTATAATTCACCCCTCCACTTT. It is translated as CAGGGEGYYNSPLHF.

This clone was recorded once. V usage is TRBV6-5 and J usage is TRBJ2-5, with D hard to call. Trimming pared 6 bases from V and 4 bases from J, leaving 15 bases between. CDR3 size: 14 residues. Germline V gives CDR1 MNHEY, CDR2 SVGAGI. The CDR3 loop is CASRAWSALETQYF. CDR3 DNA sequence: TGTGCCAGCAGGGCCTGGTCAGCCCTAGAGACCCAGTACTTC.

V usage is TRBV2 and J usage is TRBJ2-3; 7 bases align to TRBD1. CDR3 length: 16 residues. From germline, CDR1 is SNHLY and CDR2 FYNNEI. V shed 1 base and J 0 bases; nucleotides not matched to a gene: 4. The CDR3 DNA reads TGTGCCAGCAGTGAAGGGGTGACAGGGAGCACAGATACGCAGTATTTT. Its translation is CASSEGVTGSTDTQYF.

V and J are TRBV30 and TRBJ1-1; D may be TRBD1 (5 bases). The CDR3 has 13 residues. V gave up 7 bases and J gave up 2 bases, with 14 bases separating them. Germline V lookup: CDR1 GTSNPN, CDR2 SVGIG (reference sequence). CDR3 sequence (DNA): TGTGCCTCTAGTAAAAGGGGTAACACTGAAGCTTTCTTT. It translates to CASSKRGNTEAFF.

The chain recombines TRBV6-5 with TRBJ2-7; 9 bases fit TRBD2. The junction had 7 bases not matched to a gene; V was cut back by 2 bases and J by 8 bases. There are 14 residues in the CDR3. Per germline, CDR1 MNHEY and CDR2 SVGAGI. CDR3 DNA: TGTGCCAGCAGTTACAGAAGGACTAGCGACAAGCAGTACTTC. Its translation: CASSYRRTSDKQYF.

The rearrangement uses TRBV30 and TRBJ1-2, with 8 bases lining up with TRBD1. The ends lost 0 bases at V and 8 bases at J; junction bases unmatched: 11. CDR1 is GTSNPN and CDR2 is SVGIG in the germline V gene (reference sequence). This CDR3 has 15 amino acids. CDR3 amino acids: CAWSVGGGQGGGYTF. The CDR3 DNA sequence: TGTGCCTGGAGTGTAGGGGGTGGACAGGGAGGCGGCTACACCTTC.

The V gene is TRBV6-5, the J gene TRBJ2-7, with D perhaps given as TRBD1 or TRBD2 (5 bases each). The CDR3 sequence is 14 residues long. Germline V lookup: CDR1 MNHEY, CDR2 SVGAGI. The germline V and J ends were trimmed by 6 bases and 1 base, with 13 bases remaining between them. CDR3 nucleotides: TGTGCCAGCAGCCGATCCGGGGCTTCCTACGAGCAGTACTTC. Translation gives CASSRSGASYEQYF.

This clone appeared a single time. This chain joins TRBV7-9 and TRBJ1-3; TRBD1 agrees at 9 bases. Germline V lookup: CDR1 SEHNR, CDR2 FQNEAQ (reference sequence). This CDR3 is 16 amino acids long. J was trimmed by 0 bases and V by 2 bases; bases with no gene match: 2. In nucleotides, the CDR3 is TGTGCCAGCAGCTTATGGGACAGGGACTCTGGAAACACCATATATTTT. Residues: CASSLWDRDSGNTIYF. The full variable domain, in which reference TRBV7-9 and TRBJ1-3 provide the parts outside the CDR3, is DTGVSQNPRHKITKRGQNVTFRCDPISEHNRLYWYRQTLGQGPEFLTYFQNEAQLEKSRLLSDRFSAERPKGSFSTLEIQRTEQGDSAMYLCASSLWDRDSGNTIYFGEGSWLTVV.

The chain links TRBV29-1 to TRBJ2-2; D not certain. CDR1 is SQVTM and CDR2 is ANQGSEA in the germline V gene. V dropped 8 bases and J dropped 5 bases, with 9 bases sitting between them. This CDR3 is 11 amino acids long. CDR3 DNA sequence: TGCAGCTCCTTCGAGACCGGGGAGCTGTTTTTT. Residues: CSSFETGELFF.